These 32 T cell receptor beta chains were sequenced from one sample in a study of T-cell reconstitution after alpha-beta-depleted transplantation in children. A TCRbeta library incorporating unique molecular identifiers was prepared. TCRdb processed the PCR reads anew with MiXCR; each CDR3 protein has one entry. The sample holds hundreds of thousands of distinct CDR3 sequences, 16% seen once. Here the sequenced sample was PBMCs from the stem cell graft donor, taken from the stem cell graft. Receptors originate from a human donor who donated a stem cell graft to a child with acute myeloid leukemia.

This clonotype was seen a handful of times. The genes are TRBV20-1 and TRBJ2-5, with TRBD2 identical over 9 bases. In germline, CDR1 is DFQATT, CDR2 SNEGSKA (reference sequence). V gave up 2 bases and J gave up 5 bases; unmatched junction bases: 12. The CDR3 has 16 residues. In DNA, the CDR3 is TGCAGTGCTAGAAGACGGGGTAGCGGGGGCGGGGAGACCCAGTACTTC. It codes for CSARRRGSGGGETQYF.

At least ten counts were recorded for this clonotype. The junction and the germline gene differ at one end; a read error may be behind it. The chain links TRBV20-1 to TRBJ2-5; 8 positions agree with TRBD2. Germline lookup yields CDR1 DFQATT and CDR2 SNEGSKA (reference sequence). This CDR3 comprises 15 residues. This CDR3 reads CSARPSLAGQATQYF. CDR3 nucleotide sequence: TGCAGTGCTAGACCCTCGTTAGCGGGGCAAGCGACCCAGTACTTC.

At least ten counts were recorded for this clonotype. This chain connects TRBV29-1 to TRBJ2-1; 8 positions match TRBD1. CDR3 length: 13 amino acids. The junction had 9 bases not matched to a gene; V was cut back by 6 bases and J by 8 bases. Looked up from germline, CDR1 is SQVTM and CDR2 is ANQGSEA. The CDR3 region has the DNA TGCAGCGTCCCGGGACAGGCTCCGGATGAGCAGTTCTTC. It encodes CSVPGQAPDEQFF.

The table lists this clonotype with many counts. The chain joins TRBV10-3 to TRBJ2-7, with 8 bases lining up with TRBD1. Trimming removed 5 bases from V and 4 bases from J; junction bases left unmatched: 7. Germline V gives CDR1 ENHRY, CDR2 SYGVKD. CDR3 size: 14 residues. CDR3 amino acids: CAISLTGGKYEQYF. The CDR3 coding sequence is TGTGCCATCAGTCTTACAGGGGGGAAATACGAGCAGTACTTC.

V and J are TRBV12-5 and TRBJ2-3; TRBD2 matches at 10 bases. The CDR3 spans 16 residues. Trimming removed 5 bases from V and 2 bases from J; junction bases left unmatched: 7. Germline CDR1 reads LGHNT; CDR2 reads FRNRAP. CDR3 in DNA: TGTGCTAGTGGTCTAGCTACTAGCGGGGCCACAGATACGCAGTATTTT. Translated, it gives CASGLATSGATDTQYF.

There are a few counts of this clonotype. The chain couples TRBV12-3 or TRBV12-4 to TRBJ1-1; D remains ambiguous. Trimming left V 6 bases short and J 4 bases short, with 15 bases between. The CDR3 covers 14 residues. CDR3 protein: CASSRTSVRTEAFF. DNA of the CDR3: TGTGCCAGCAGCCGGACGAGCGTGCGCACTGAAGCTTTCTTT.

This clonotype was counted ten times or more. V is TRBV20-1 and J is TRBJ2-1; D ambiguous. This CDR3 is 15 amino acids long. CDR1 DFQATT and CDR2 SNEGSKA come from the germline V gene (reference sequence). V was cut by 1 base and J by 0 bases, with 10 bases left in between. Written as DNA, the CDR3 is TGCAGTGCTAGAGGGGGTCCAAGCTCCTACAATGAGCAGTTCTTC. Encoded protein: CSARGGPSSYNEQFF.

This rearrangement joins TRBV7-9 to TRBJ1-1; 7 bases fit TRBD1. J was trimmed by 6 bases and V by 6 bases; bases with no gene match: 7. This CDR3 comprises 13 residues. Germline V gene data show CDR1 as SEHNR and CDR2 as FQNEAQ (reference sequence). CDR3 DNA: TGTGCCAGCAGATCCGGGACAGATCCTGAAGCTTTCTTT. Its translation is CASRSGTDPEAFF.

This clonotype was recorded many times. The chain joins TRBV11-2 to TRBJ2-1; D is perhaps TRBD2 (6 bases). V shed 1 base and J shed 0 bases, with 19 bases lying between them. The germline gives CDR1 SGHAT, CDR2 FQNNGV. The CDR3 loop spans 19 amino acids. DNA for the CDR3: TGTGCCAGCAGCTTAGTCCCTGGGGGACTCCTGAGCTCCTACAATGAGCAGTTCTTC. Protein sequence: CASSLVPGGLLSSYNEQFF.

The chain is built from TRBV14 and TRBJ2-3; 9 bases are a match to TRBD2. This CDR3 spans 19 amino acids. V was pared by 3 bases and J by 1 base, with 14 bases of the junction left unmatched. Germline V gives CDR1 SGHDN, CDR2 FVKESK. The CDR3 DNA follows: TGTGCCAGCAGCCATAAGACGTACAGGACTAGCGTTGGCACAGATACGCAGTATTTT. Protein sequence: CASSHKTYRTSVGTDTQYF.

This clonotype was counted many times. The V call is TRBV20-1, the J call TRBJ1-5; the D is unclear. This CDR3 has 14 residues. The germline V and J ends were trimmed by 3 bases and 6 bases, with 15 bases remaining between them. CDR1 and CDR2 (germline): DFQATT, SNEGSKA (reference sequence). CDR3 DNA sequence: TGCAGTGCTAGTCGAGTCACAGTTGGTCAGCCCCAGCATTTT. Protein product: CSASRVTVGQPQHF.

The chain joins TRBV7-7 to TRBJ2-7, with 11 bases fitting TRBD1. CDR1 is SSHAT, CDR2 FNYEAQ, per germline (reference sequence). J was trimmed by 1 base and V by 5 bases; bases with no gene match: 4. This CDR3 is 15 amino acids long. The CDR3 sequence: CASSRGQGGSYEQYF. The CDR3 nucleotides read TGTGCCAGCAGCCGGGGACAGGGGGGGTCCTACGAGCAGTACTTC.

This clonotype was seen at least ten times. The chain combines TRBV6-5 with TRBJ2-1; TRBD1 agrees at 7 bases. V dropped 0 bases and J dropped 9; count of bases not matched to a gene: 5. The CDR3 has 14 amino acids. Germline V lookup: CDR1 MNHEY, CDR2 SVGAGI. In DNA, the CDR3 is TGTGCCAGCAGTTACTCAAGGGGGCTGATTGAGCAGTTCTTC. It specifies CASSYSRGLIEQFF.

This clonotype was seen only a few times. The chain employs TRBV15 and TRBJ2-5; 12 bases align to TRBD2. Germline V gene data show CDR1 as LNHNV and CDR2 as YYDKDF (reference sequence). V shed 4 bases, J shed 2 bases, and the junction held 5 bases outside the gene matches. There are 16 residues in the CDR3. Here the CDR3 reads CATSKGLAGIQETQYF. The CDR3 bases are TGTGCCACCAGCAAAGGACTAGCGGGGATTCAAGAGACCCAGTACTTC.

This clonotype was counted at least ten times. V usage is TRBV10-3 and J usage is TRBJ2-5, with TRBD1 as a possible D gene (5 bases). The CDR3 spans 13 residues. The germline CDR1 and CDR2 sequences are ENHRY and SYGVKD. With 6 bases removed from V and 4 bases from J, the gap between germline ends came to 12 bases. CDR3 in DNA: TGTGCCATCAGGATCTCAGGGATAGAGACCCAGTACTTC. This sequence encodes CAIRISGIETQYF.

This clonotype has more than one count but fewer than ten. The chain carries TRBV7-2 and TRBJ1-2, with D possibly TRBD1 on 5 matching bases. The CDR3 has 14 amino acids. The germline CDR1 and CDR2 sequences are SGHTA and FQGNSA. The V end was cut by 4 bases, the J end by 3 bases, with 12 bases between. The CDR3 loop reads CASSYLGGHYGYTF. In DNA, the CDR3 is TGTGCCAGCAGCTACCTCGGGGGTCACTATGGCTACACCTTC.

The sample holds many counts of this clonotype. The chain has TRBV29-1 and TRBJ1-2, with D perhaps TRBD1 (6 bases). The CDR3 has 11 amino acids. Trimming left V 7 bases short and J 4 bases short, with 10 bases between. Per germline, CDR1 SQVTM and CDR2 ANQGSEA. CDR3 residues: CSATGFYGYTF. As DNA, the CDR3 is TGCAGCGCTACAGGGTTCTATGGCTACACCTTC.

The table lists this clonotype with a few counts. This chain connects TRBV5-1 to TRBJ1-5; D not certain. CDR3 length: 15 residues. CDR1 and CDR2 (germline): SGHRS, YFSETQ. V gave up 1 base and J gave up 2 bases, with 10 bases separating them. CDR3 nucleotides: TGCGCCAGCAGCTTGAAGTACAGAGGCAATCAGCCCCAGCATTTT. This sequence encodes CASSLKYRGNQPQHF.

The sample holds a few counts of this clonotype. The chain employs TRBV11-1 and TRBJ2-1, with D perhaps given as TRBD1 or TRBD2 (7 bases each). CDR3 length: 19 residues. With 2 bases removed from V and 0 bases from J, the gap between germline ends came to 20 bases. CDR1 is SGHAT and CDR2 is FQDESV in the germline V gene (reference sequence). Here the CDR3 DNA reads TGTGCCAGCAGCTTACTGGGGGGGGACAGTCCCAGCTCCTACAATGAGCAGTTCTTC. As protein: CASSLLGGDSPSSYNEQFF.

The chain combines TRBV7-8 with TRBJ2-1, with a weak D call TRBD1 (5 bases). The CDR3 loop spans 15 amino acids. CDR1 and CDR2 (germline): SGHVS, FQNEAQ. V was cut by 5 bases and J by 0 bases, with 11 bases left in between. CDR3 amino acids: CASSPTAPSYNEQFF. DNA of the CDR3: TGTGCCAGCAGCCCGACAGCCCCCTCCTACAATGAGCAGTTCTTC.

This chain uses TRBV28 with TRBJ2-2; D is ambiguous. V was cut by 3 bases and J by 8 bases, with 13 bases left in between. The CDR3 has 14 residues. Germline V lookup: CDR1 MDHEN, CDR2 SYDVKM. CDR3 DNA: TGTGCCAGCAGTTTTCAGTTCGGTCCGGGGGAGCTGTTTTTT. Protein sequence: CASSFQFGPGELFF.

The gene calls are TRBV6-5 and TRBJ2-7, with TRBD2 matching 9 bases. The trim removed 0 bases at V and 0 bases at J, leaving 0 bases unmatched. Germline CDR1 is MNHEY and CDR2 is SVGAGI. CDR3 length equals 15 residues. CDR3 coding DNA: TGTGCCAGCAGTTACTCTAGCGGGAGCTCCTACGAGCAGTACTTC. Residues: CASSYSSGSSYEQYF.

A single count supports this clonotype. The genes are TRBV4-1 and TRBJ1-6; D is possibly TRBD1 (5 bases). Germline values: CDR1 MGHRA, CDR2 YSYEKL. The CDR3 runs to 16 residues. The germline V and J ends were trimmed by 0 bases and 8 bases, with 14 bases remaining between them. In DNA, the CDR3 is TGCGCCAGCAGCCAAGATCAAGGAACAGGCTATTCACCCCTCCACTTT. Its translation is CASSQDQGTGYSPLHF.

The sample holds a few counts of this clonotype. This rearrangement joins TRBV11-1 to TRBJ1-2; D may be TRBD1 (6 bases). V dropped 2 bases and J dropped 1 base, with 26 bases sitting between them. The length of the CDR3 is 20 residues. Per the germline V gene, CDR1 is SGHAT and CDR2 is FQDESV (reference sequence). The chain's CDR3 is CASSLWQQGSFSINNYGYTF. CDR3 nucleotide sequence: TGTGCCAGCAGCTTATGGCAACAGGGTTCCTTCTCCATAAATAACTATGGCTACACCTTC.

In regard to this clonotype: A read error may be the cause here, since a much bigger clone is one base away. The chain couples TRBV6-1 to TRBJ2-2, with 10 bases that match TRBD2. The CDR3 consists of 19 residues. J lost 5 bases, V lost 4 bases, and 16 bases had no gene match. Germline V gene lookup returns CDR1 MNHNS and CDR2 SASEGT. In nucleotides, the CDR3 is TGTGCCAGCAGTGCGCTACCGGCACTAGCGGGGATATTGACCGGGGAGCTGTTTTTT. It codes for CASSALPALAGILTGELFF.

The chain has TRBV5-1 and TRBJ1-1; no clear D. V lost 0 bases, J lost 7 bases, and 19 bases lay in between. Germline CDR1 SGHRS, CDR2 YFSETQ. The CDR3 is 16 amino acids. CDR3 residues: CASSLEADTTLSEAFF. CDR3 nucleotide sequence: TGCGCCAGCAGCTTGGAGGCAGATACAACACTGAGTGAAGCTTTCTTT.

This clonotype appeared many times. This sequence joins TRBV7-2 and TRBJ2-3; either TRBD1 or TRBD2 may supply D (5 bases each). V was cut by 4 bases and J by 6 bases, with 11 bases left in between. The CDR3 runs 13 residues. The germline gives CDR1 SGHTA, CDR2 FQGNSA. CDR3 residues: CASSYGTRDTQYF. The CDR3 DNA is TGTGCCAGCAGCTACGGGACCCGGGATACGCAGTATTTT.

In this sample, this clonotype turned up many times. The genes are TRBV7-6 and TRBJ2-3, with TRBD2 matching 12 bases. This CDR3 contains 16 residues. Germline V gives CDR1 SGHVS, CDR2 FNYEAQ. J gave up 0 bases and V 3 bases, and 1 base lay outside the gene matches. The CDR3 sequence: CASSFGLAGSTDTQYF. The CDR3 region has the DNA TGTGCCAGCAGCTTCGGACTAGCGGGGAGCACAGATACGCAGTATTTT. Supplemented by reference TRBV7-6 and TRBJ2-3, the full variable domain reads GAGVSQSPRYKVTKRGQDVALRCDPISGHVSLYWYRQALGQGPEFLTYFNYEAQQDKSGLPNDRFSAERPEGSISTLTIQRTEQRDSAMYRCASSFGLAGSTDTQYFGPGTRLTVL.

The chain joins TRBV6-2 or TRBV6-3 to TRBJ2-1; D is perhaps TRBD1 or TRBD2 (5 bases each). Germline V gives CDR1 MNHEY, CDR2 SVGEGT. V was pared by 7 bases and J by 5 bases, with 12 bases between. The CDR3 is 13 residues long. CDR3 sequence (DNA): TGTGCCAGCAACAGGAGGAAAGACAATGAGCAGTTCTTC. Translation: CASNRRKDNEQFF.

This chain connects TRBV4-3 to TRBJ2-2; D call uncertain. This CDR3 region has 14 residues. With 2 bases removed from V and 4 bases from J, the gap between germline ends came to 8 bases. Germline V gene sequence: CDR1 LGHNA, CDR2 YSLEER. CDR3 loop: CASSQRPFTGELFF. The CDR3 nucleotides are TGCGCCAGCAGCCAACGGCCCTTCACCGGGGAGCTGTTTTTT.

This clonotype was detected a few times. The chain employs TRBV12-3 or TRBV12-4 and TRBJ2-7; D ambiguous. V was cut by 3 bases and J by 0 bases, with 9 bases left in between. This CDR3 comprises 14 residues. CDR3 sequence reads: CASSFRVSSYEQYF. CDR3 sequence (DNA): TGTGCCAGCAGTTTTAGAGTGTCCTCCTACGAGCAGTACTTC.

The table lists this clonotype with a few counts. V and J are TRBV18 and TRBJ1-1, with 7 bases lining up with TRBD1. Trimming cost V 6 bases and J 0 bases; bases outside gene matches: 4. The germline V gene has CDR1 KGHSH and CDR2 LQKENI. The CDR3 covers 14 residues. CDR3: CASSATGLNTEAFF. Here the CDR3 DNA reads TGTGCCAGCTCCGCGACAGGGTTGAACACTGAAGCTTTCTTT.